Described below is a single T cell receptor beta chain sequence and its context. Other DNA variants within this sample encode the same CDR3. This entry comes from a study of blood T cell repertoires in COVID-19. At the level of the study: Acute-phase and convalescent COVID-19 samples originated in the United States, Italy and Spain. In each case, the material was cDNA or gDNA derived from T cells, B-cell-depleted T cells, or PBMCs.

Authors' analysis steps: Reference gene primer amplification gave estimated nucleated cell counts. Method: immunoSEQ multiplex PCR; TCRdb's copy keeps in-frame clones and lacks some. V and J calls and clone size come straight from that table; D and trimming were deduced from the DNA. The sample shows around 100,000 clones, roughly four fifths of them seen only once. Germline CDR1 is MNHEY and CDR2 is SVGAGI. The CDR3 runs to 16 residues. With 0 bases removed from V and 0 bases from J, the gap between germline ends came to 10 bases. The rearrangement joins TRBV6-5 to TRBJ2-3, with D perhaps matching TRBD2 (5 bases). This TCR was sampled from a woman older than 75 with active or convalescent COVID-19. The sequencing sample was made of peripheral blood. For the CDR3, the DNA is TGTGCCAGCAGTTACTCGAGGGCAGGTAGCACAGATACGCAGTATTTT. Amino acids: CASSYSRAGSTDTQYF.